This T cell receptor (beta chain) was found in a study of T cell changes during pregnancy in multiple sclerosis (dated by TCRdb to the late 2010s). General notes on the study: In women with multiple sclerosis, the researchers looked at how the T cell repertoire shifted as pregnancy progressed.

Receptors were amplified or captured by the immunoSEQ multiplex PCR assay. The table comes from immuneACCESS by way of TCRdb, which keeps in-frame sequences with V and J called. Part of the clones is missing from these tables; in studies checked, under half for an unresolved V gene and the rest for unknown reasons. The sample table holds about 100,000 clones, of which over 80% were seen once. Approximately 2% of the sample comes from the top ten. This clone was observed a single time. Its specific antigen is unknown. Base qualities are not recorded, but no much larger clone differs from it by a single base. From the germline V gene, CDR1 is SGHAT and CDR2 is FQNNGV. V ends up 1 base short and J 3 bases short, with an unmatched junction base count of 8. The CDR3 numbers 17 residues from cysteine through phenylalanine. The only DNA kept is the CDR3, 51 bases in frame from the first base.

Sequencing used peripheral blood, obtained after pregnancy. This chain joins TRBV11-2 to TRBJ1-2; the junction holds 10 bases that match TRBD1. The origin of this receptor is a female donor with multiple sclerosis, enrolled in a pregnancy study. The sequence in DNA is TGTGCCAGCAGCTTAGGATTAGCTGGGACAGGGGACTATGGCTACACCTTC. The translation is CASSLGLAGTGDYGYTF.